This T cell receptor beta chain originates from a study of T-cell memory formation after mild COVID-19. Notes on the study in general: The study detected some responding clones in pre-infection memory, suggesting cross-reactive memory joined. Clones shrinking between day 15 and 85 showed a balanced CD4/CD8 split, and those that grew later tilted toward CD4+. Among CD4+ contracting clones, most were CM and EM, and CD8+ ones EMRA.

In this sample, this clonotype turned up a few times. The antigen remains undetermined. Constant-segment-primed 5'RACE gave TCR alpha and TCR beta cDNA libraries with sample barcodes and UMIs. TCRdb processed the 5' RACE reads anew with MiXCR; each CDR3 protein has one entry. The data show just over 350,000 distinct CDR3 sequences, over 13% seen once. V lost 2 bases and J 6 bases, leaving 8 bases between the germline ends. Germline V lookup: CDR1 KGHDR, CDR2 SFDVKD. The CDR3 runs to 13 residues. This receptor was identified in a man aged 18 to 30 who had mild COVID-19 (a few samples of this study predate the infection). Cell type and time point are not known. The chain couples TRBV24-1 to TRBJ2-3; no definite D call. Material: PBMCs or a T cell subset sorted from them (not recorded which). The CDR3 region is CATSDWVSDTQYF. The CDR3 DNA sequence: TGTGCCACCAGTGATTGGGTCTCGGATACGCAGTATTTT.